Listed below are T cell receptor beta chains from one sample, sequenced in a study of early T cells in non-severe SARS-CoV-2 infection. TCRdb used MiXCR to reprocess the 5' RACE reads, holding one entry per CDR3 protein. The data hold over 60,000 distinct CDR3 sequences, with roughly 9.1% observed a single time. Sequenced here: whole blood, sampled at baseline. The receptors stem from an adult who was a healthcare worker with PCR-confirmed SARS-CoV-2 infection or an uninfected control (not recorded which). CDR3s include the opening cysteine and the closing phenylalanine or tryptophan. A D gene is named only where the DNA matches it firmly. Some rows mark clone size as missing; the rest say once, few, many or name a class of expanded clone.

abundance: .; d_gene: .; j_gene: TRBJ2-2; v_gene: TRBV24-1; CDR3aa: CATSGGLNTGELFF; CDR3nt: TGTGCCACCAGTGGAGGGTTGAACACCGGGGAGCTGTTTTTT
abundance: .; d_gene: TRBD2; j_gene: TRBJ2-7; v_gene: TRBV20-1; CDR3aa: CSARVPSGAVDEQYF; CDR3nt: TGCAGTGCTAGAGTGCCTAGCGGGGCCGTGGACGAGCAGTACTTC
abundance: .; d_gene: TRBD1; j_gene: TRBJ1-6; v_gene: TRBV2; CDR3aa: CASSESGGIEPLHF; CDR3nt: TGTGCCAGCAGTGAATCAGGGGGCATTGAACCCCTCCACTTT
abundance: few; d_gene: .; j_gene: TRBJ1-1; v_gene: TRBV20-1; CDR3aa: CRGVGDTEAFF; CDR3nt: TGCAGGGGCGTCGGGGACACTGAAGCTTTCTTT
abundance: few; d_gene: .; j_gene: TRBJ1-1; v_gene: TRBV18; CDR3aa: CASSPGPNTEAFF; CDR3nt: TGTGCCAGCTCACCAGGACCGAACACTGAAGCTTTCTTT
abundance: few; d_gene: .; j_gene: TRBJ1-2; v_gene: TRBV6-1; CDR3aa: CASSEQQGANYGYTF; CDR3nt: TGTGCCAGCAGTGAACAACAGGGTGCTAACTATGGCTACACCTTC
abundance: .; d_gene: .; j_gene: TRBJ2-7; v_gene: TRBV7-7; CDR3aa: CARGGVCYEQYF; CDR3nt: TGTGCCAGAGGAGGGGTATGCTACGAGCAGTACTTC
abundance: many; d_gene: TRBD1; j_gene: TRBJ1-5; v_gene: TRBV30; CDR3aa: CAWSLTGGRNQPQHF; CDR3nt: TGTGCCTGGAGCCTCACAGGGGGAAGGAATCAGCCCCAGCATTTT
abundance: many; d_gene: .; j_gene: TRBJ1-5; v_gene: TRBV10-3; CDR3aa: CAISEQNQPQHF; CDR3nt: TGTGCCATCAGTGAACAGAATCAGCCCCAGCATTTT
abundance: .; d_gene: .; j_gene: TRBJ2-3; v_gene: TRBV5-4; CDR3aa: CASSLDKRATDTQYF; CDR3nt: TGTGCCAGCAGCTTGGATAAGCGGGCGACAGATACGCAGTATTTT
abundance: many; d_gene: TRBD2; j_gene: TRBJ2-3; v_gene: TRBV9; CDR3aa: CASSGDGTSGGTDTQYF; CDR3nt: TGTGCCAGCAGCGGAGACGGGACTAGCGGGGGCACAGATACGCAGTATTTT
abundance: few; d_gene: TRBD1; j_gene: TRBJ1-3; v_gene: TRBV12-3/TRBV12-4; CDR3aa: CASSLVLPGTGRTDTIYF; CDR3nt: TGTGCCAGCAGTTTAGTACTTCCCGGGACAGGAAGAACTGACACCATATATTTT
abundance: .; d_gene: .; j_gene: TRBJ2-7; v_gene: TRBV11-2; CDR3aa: CASSSQNTNEQYF; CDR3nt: TGTGCCAGCAGCTCCCAGAATACCAACGAGCAGTACTTC
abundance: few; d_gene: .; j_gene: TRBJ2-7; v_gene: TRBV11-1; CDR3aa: CASSLARLKVDEQYF; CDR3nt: TGTGCCAGCAGCTTAGCGCGCCTTAAAGTAGACGAGCAGTACTTC
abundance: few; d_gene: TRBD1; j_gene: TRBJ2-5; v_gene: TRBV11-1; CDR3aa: CASSINLPTGGQETQYF; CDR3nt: TGTGCCAGCAGCATAAACCTACCCACAGGGGGCCAAGAGACCCAGTACTTC
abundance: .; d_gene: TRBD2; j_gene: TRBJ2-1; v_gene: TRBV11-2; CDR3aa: CASSLNRLAGGHNEQFF; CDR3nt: TGTGCCAGCAGCTTGAACCGACTAGCGGGGGGCCACAATGAGCAGTTCTTC
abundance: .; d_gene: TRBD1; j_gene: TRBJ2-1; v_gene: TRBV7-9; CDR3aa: CASSFPGTGGGLYEQFF; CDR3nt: TGTGCCAGCAGCTTTCCCGGGACAGGGGGCGGCTTATATGAGCAGTTCTTC
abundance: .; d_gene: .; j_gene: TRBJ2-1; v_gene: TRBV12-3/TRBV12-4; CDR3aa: CASSRQARDEQFF; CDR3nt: TGTGCCAGCAGCCGACAGGCGAGGGATGAGCAGTTCTTC
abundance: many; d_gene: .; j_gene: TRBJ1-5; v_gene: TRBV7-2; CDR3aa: CASSSLLNQPQHF; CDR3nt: TGTGCCAGCAGCTCCTTGCTTAATCAGCCCCAGCATTTT
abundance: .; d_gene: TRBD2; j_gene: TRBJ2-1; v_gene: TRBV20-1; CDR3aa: CSAPSGGRNEQFF; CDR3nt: TGCAGTGCTCCCTCGGGGGGGCGAAATGAGCAGTTCTTC
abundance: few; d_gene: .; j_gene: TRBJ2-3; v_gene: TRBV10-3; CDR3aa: CAISDHYGERDTQYF; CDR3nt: TGTGCCATCAGTGATCACTACGGGGAGCGAGATACGCAGTATTTT
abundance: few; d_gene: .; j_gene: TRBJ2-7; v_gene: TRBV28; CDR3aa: CASIPGTAAYEQYF; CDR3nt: TGTGCCAGCATTCCCGGGACGGCAGCTTACGAGCAGTACTTC
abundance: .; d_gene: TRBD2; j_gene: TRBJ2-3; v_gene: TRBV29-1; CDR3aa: CSVSGATDTQYF; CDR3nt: TGCAGCGTTAGCGGGGCAACAGATACGCAGTATTTT
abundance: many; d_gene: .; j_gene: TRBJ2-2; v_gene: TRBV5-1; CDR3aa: CASSQGWTGELFF; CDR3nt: TGCGCCAGCAGCCAGGGGTGGACCGGGGAGCTGTTTTTT
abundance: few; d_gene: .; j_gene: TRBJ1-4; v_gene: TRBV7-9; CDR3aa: CASSFGDRAEKLFF; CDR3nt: TGTGCCAGCAGCTTTGGAGACCGTGCCGAAAAACTGTTTTTT
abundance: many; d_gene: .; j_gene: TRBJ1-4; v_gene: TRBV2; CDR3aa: CASSEYEKLFF; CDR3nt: TGTGCCAGCAGCGAATATGAAAAACTGTTTTTT
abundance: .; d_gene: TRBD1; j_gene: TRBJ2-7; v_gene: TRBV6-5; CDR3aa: CASSYSGRGLDEQYF; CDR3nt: TGTGCCAGCAGTTACTCGGGCAGGGGGCTCGACGAGCAGTACTTC
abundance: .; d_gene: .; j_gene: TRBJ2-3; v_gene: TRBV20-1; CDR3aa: CSARDQGMSDTQYF; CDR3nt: TGCAGTGCTAGAGATCAGGGAATGTCAGATACGCAGTATTTT
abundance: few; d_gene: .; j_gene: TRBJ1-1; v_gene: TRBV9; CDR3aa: CASSPRSYNTEAFF; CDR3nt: TGTGCCAGCAGCCCGAGGTCGTACAACACTGAAGCTTTCTTT
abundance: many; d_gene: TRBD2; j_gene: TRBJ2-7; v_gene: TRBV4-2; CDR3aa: CASSQTSGGASYEQYF; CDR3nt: TGTGCCAGCAGCCAAACTAGCGGGGGGGCCTCCTACGAGCAGTACTTC
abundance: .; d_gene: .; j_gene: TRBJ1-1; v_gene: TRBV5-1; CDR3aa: CASRVDFSGAEAFF; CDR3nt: TGCGCCAGCAGGGTGGACTTCTCGGGGGCTGAAGCTTTCTTT
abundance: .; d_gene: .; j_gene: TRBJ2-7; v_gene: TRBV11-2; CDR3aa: CASTLTPSYEQYF; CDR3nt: TGTGCCAGCACCTTGACTCCCTCCTACGAGCAGTACTTC
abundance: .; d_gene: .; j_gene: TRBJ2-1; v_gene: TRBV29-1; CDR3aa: CSVEIVAGEQFF; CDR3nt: TGCAGCGTTGAAATCGTCGCCGGTGAGCAGTTCTTC
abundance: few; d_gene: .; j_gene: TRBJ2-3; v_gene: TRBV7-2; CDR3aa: CASSLLGRDDTQYF; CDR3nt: TGTGCCAGCAGCTTATTGGGCCGGGATGATACGCAGTATTTT
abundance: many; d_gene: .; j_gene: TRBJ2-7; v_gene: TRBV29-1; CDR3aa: CSVTVQGPGYEQYF; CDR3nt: TGCAGCGTCACCGTACAGGGACCCGGCTACGAGCAGTACTTC
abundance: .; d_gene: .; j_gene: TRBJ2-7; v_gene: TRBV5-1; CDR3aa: CASSLSGTEQYF; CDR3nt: TGCGCCAGCAGCTTGTCCGGCACCGAGCAGTACTTC
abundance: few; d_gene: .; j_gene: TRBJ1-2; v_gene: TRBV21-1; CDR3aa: CASPGGTGSLACGYTF; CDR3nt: TGTGCCAGCCCCGGCGGGACAGGGAGTTTAGCTTGTGGCTACACCTTC
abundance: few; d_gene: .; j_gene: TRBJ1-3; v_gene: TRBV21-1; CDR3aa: CASSKVGGAPGNTIYF; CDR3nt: TGTGCCAGCAGCAAAGTTGGGGGGGCGCCTGGAAACACCATATATTTT
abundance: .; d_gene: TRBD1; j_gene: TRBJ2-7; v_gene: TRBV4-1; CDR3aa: CASSQDRTGYEQYF; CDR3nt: TGCGCCAGCAGCCAAGATAGGACAGGCTACGAGCAGTACTTC
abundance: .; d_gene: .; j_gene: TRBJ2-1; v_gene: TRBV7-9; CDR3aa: CASSFSNNEQFF; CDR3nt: TGTGCCAGCAGCTTCAGCAACAATGAGCAGTTCTTC
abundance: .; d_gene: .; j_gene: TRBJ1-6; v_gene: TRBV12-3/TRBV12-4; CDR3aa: CASSLQRSPLHF; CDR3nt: TGTGCCAGCAGCCTACAGAGGTCACCCCTCCACTTT
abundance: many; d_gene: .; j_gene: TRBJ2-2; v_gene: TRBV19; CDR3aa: CASSTTTGTGELFF; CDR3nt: TGTGCCAGTAGTACAACTACAGGGACCGGGGAGCTGTTTTTT
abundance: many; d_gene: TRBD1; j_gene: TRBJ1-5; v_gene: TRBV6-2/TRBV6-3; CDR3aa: CASTQDRGSTQHF; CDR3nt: TGTGCCAGCACTCAAGACAGGGGATCGACCCAGCATTTT
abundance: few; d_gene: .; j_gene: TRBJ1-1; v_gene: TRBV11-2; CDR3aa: CASSLDLRANTEAFF; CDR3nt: TGTGCCAGCAGCTTAGACTTACGGGCGAACACTGAAGCTTTCTTT
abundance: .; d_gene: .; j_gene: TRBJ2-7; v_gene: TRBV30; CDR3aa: CAWNVKGPYEQYF; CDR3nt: TGTGCCTGGAACGTGAAGGGCCCCTACGAGCAGTACTTC
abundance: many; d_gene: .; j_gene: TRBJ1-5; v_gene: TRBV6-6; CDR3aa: CASSYGRLKGNQPQHF; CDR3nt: TGTGCCAGCAGTTACGGGCGGCTTAAGGGCAATCAGCCCCAGCATTTT
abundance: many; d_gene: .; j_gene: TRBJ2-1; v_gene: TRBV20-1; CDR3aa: CSAPKGSYNEQFF; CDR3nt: TGCAGTGCCCCTAAGGGGTCCTACAATGAGCAGTTCTTC
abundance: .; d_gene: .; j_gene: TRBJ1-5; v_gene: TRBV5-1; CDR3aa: CASSPMGGNQPQHF; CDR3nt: TGCGCCAGCAGCCCGATGGGGGGCAATCAGCCCCAGCATTTT
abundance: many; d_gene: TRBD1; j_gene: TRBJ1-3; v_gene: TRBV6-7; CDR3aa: CASSYLGDRGRVSGNTIYF; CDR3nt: TGTGCCAGCAGTTACTTGGGGGACAGGGGCCGCGTGAGTGGAAACACCATATATTTT
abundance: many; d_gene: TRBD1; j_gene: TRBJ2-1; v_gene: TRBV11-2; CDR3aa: CASSTVDRHSYNEQFF; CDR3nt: TGTGCCAGCAGCACCGTGGACAGGCACTCCTACAATGAGCAGTTCTTC
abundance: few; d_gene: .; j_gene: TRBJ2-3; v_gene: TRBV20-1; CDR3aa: CSARAGGTDTQYF; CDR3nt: TGCAGTGCTAGGGCGGGCGGCACAGATACGCAGTATTTT
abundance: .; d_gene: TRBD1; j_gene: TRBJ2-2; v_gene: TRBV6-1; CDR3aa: CASTPPGRGIANTGELFF; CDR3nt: TGTGCCAGCACCCCCCCGGGCAGGGGGATCGCGAACACCGGGGAGCTGTTTTTT
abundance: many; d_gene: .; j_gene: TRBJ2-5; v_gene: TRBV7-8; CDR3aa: CASSLENPKLLRETQYF; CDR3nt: TGTGCCAGCAGCTTAGAAAACCCGAAGCTCTTAAGAGAGACCCAGTACTTC